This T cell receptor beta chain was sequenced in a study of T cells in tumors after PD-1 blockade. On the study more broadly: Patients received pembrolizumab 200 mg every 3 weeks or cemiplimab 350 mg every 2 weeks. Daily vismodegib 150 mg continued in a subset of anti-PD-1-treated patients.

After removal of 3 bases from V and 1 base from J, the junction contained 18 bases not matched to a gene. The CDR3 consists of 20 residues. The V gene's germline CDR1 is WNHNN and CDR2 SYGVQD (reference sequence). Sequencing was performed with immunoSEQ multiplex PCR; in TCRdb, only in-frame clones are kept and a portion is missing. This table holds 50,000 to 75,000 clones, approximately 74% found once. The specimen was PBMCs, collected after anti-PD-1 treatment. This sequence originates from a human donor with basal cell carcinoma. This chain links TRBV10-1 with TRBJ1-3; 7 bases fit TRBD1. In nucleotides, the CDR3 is TGCGCCAGCAGTGACCCTCCTAAACCGGGACAGAAGAAGTCTGGAAACACCATATATTTT. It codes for CASSDPPKPGQKKSGNTIYF.